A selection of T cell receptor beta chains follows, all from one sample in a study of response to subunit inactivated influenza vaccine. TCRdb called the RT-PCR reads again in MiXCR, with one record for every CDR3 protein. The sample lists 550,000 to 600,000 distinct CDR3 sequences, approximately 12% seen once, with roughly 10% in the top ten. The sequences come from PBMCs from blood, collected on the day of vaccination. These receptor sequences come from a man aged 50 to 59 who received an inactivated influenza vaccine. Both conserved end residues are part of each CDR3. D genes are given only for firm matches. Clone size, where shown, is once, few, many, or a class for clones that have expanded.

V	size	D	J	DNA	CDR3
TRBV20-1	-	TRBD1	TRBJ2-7	TGCAGTGCTAGCTGGGACAGGGACTACGAGCAGTACTTC	CSASWDRDYEQYF
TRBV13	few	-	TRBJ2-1	TGTGCCAGCAGCCCCCGAGGGTGGACCTACAATGAGCAGTTCTTC	CASSPRGWTYNEQFF
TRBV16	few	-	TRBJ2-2	TGTGCCAGCAGCCAATCTCCCAACACCGGGGAGCTGTTTTTT	CASSQSPNTGELFF
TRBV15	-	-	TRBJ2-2	TGTGCCACCATCGGAGGCCTGAACACCGGGGAGCTGTTTTTT	CATIGGLNTGELFF
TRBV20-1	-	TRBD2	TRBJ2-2	TGCAGTGCTAGAATGCCCCGTGCTAGCGGGAGCACCGGGGAGCTGTTTTTT	CSARMPRASGSTGELFF
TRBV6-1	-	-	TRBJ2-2	TGTGCCAGCAGCCATCCCATCCCGGGATTCACCGGGGAGCTGTTTTTT	CASSHPIPGFTGELFF
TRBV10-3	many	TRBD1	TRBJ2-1	TGTGCCATAGGGACAGGGGTCTACAATGAGCAGTTCTTC	CAIGTGVYNEQFF
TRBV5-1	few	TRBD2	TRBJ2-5	TGCGCCAGCAGCTTGGCTAGCGGGAGGGCCTCAGAGACCCAGTACTTC	CASSLASGRASETQYF
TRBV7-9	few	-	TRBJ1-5	TGTGCCAGCAGCTGGGCAGGGGCCAATCAGCCCCAGCATTTT	CASSWAGANQPQHF
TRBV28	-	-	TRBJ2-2	TGTGCCAGCAGCGGCAGGGAACGAGCAACCGGGGAGCTGTTTTTT	CASSGRERATGELFF
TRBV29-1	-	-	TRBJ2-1	TGCAGCGCCGTGATGGGCAGGGTCGGTGAGCAGTTCTTC	CSAVMGRVGEQFF
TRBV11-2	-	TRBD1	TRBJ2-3	TGTGCCAGCAGCTCCCGGCGACAGGGGGCTTTAGATACGCAGTATTTT	CASSSRRQGALDTQYF
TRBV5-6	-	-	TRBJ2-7	TGTGCCAGCAGCTCGGTATTTCGGCGCTACGAGCAGTACTTC	CASSSVFRRYEQYF
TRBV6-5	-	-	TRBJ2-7	TGTGCCAGCAGTTACAGGGTCGGCTACGAGCAGTACTTC	CASSYRVGYEQYF
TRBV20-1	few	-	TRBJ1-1	TGCAGTGCTAGAGTAGGTGGCAAGTGGGTACCGAACACTGAAGCTTTCTTT	CSARVGGKWVPNTEAFF
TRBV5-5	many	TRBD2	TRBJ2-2	TGTGCCAGCAGCGTGGGACTAGCGGGAGTCACCGGGGAGCTGTTTTTT	CASSVGLAGVTGELFF
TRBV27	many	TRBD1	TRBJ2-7	TGTGCCAGCAGGCCTACATTACAGGGGGCCTACGAGCAGTACTTC	CASRPTLQGAYEQYF
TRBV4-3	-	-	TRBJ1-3	TGCGCCAGCAGCCGAGATACAAACTCTGGAAACACCATATATTTT	CASSRDTNSGNTIYF
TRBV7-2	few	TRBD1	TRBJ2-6	TGTGCCAGCAGCTTAGCGGGGGACAGGGGGCCTGGGGCCAACGTCCTGACTTTC	CASSLAGDRGPGANVLTF
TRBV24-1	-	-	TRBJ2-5	TGTGCCACCAGTGATCGAAATATGCTGGGAGAGACCCAGTACTTC	CATSDRNMLGETQYF
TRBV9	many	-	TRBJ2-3	TGTGCCAGCAGCGTAGGCGGCTTCACGGGAGATACGCAGTATTTT	CASSVGGFTGDTQYF
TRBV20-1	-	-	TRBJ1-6	TGCAGTGCTAGACACCCAGGCGATTCACCCCTCCACTTT	CSARHPGDSPLHF
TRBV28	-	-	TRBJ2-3	TGTGCCAGCAGTTTAGGCGGGATCAGCACATATACGCAGTATTTT	CASSLGGISTYTQYF
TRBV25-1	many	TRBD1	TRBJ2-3	TGTGCCAGCAGCAGACAGGGGTTTAGCACAGATACGCAGTATTTT	CASSRQGFSTDTQYF
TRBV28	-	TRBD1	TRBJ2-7	TGTGCCAGCAGTTTACCGTGGGACAGGGCCTCCTACGAGCAGTACTTC	CASSLPWDRASYEQYF
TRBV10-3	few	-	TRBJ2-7	TGTGCCATCAGTGGCGTCTTATCCTACGAGCAGTACTTC	CAISGVLSYEQYF
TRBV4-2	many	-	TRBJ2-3	TGTGCCAGCAGCCCCAAGGAAACGAAAGACACGCAGTATTTT	CASSPKETKDTQYF
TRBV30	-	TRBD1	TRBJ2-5	TGTGCCTGGAAAAGGGGGCCTGGGACCCAGTACTTC	CAWKRGPGTQYF
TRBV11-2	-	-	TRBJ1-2	TGTGCCAGCAGATCCCCCGGGGGGCTGGTCTATGGCTACACCTTC	CASRSPGGLVYGYTF
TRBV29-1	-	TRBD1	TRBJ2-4	TGCAGCGTGGGACAGGGAATAGCCAAAAACATTCAGTACTTC	CSVGQGIAKNIQYF
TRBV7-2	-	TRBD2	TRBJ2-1	TGTGCCAGCAGCGCCTTAGCGGGAGTCAGCAATGAGCAGTTCTTC	CASSALAGVSNEQFF
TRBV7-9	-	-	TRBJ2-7	TGTGCCAGCAGCTCTGTGCGGGAGCAGTACTTC	CASSSVREQYF
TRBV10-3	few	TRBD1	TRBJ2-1	TGTGCCATCAGTGTGACAGGGCGGCAATACAATGAGCAGTTCTTC	CAISVTGRQYNEQFF
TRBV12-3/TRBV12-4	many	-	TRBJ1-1	TGTGCCAGCAGTCCGTCGGCCGTGGGGAACACTGAAGCTTTCTTT	CASSPSAVGNTEAFF
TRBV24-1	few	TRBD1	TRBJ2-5	TGTGCCACCAGTCCATCGACAGGGGGACGGGAGACCCAGTACTTC	CATSPSTGGRETQYF
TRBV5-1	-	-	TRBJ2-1	TGCGCCAGCAGCTGGACCTTTCAGGGCAAGAAACTTAATGAGCAGTTCTTC	CASSWTFQGKKLNEQFF
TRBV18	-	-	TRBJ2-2	TGTGCCAGCTCACCACCGGGACAATCCGGGCAGCTGTTTTTT	CASSPPGQSGQLFF
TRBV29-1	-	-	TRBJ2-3	TGCAGCGTGACCAGCGCCTTCACAGATACGCAGTATTTT	CSVTSAFTDTQYF
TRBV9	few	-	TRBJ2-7	TGTGCCAGCAGCGGCCTCCCGACTAGGACTCTCCACGAGCAGTACTTC	CASSGLPTRTLHEQYF
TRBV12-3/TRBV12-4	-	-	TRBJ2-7	TGTGCCAGCAGTACCACCTGGGACACGAGCTCCTACGAGCAGTACTTC	CASSTTWDTSSYEQYF
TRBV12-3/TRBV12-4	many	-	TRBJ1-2	TGTGCCAGCAGTTTCGAGGGACTATATGGCTACACCTTC	CASSFEGLYGYTF
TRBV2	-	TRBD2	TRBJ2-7	TGTGCCAGCAGTGATTATGTAGCGGGGGAGCAGTACTTC	CASSDYVAGEQYF
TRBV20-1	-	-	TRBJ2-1	TGCAGTGCTAGAGATACCTGGGGTAGCTCCTACAATGAGCAGTTCTTC	CSARDTWGSSYNEQFF
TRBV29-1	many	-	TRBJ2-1	TGCAGCGTTGAGACTCCAGGAGGGGTCAATGAGCAGTTCTTC	CSVETPGGVNEQFF
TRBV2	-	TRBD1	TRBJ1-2	TGTGCCAGCAGTGGGACAGGGTGGGATGGCTACACCTTC	CASSGTGWDGYTF
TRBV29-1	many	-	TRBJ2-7	TGCAGCGTTCTGACAGACTACGAGCAGTACTTC	CSVLTDYEQYF
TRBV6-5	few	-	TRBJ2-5	TGTGCCAGCAGTTACTCCCGAATTCCGGGGACCCAGTACTTC	CASSYSRIPGTQYF
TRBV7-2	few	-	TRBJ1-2	TGTGCCAGCAGCTTAGGGCGGCTCTATGGCTACACCTTC	CASSLGRLYGYTF
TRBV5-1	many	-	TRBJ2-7	TGCGCCAGCAGCTGGACCACAGGGAATGAAGCGCAGTACTTC	CASSWTTGNEAQYF
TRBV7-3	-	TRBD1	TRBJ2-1	TGTGCCAGCAGCTATTCCGGGACAGGGACCTACAATGAGCAGTTCTTC	CASSYSGTGTYNEQFF
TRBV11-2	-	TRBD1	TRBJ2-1	TGTGCCAGCAGCTTGACAGGGCATGAGCAGTTCTTC	CASSLTGHEQFF
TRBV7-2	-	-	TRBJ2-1	TGTGCCAGCAGCTTAGCTTGGGACAATGAGCAGTTCTTC	CASSLAWDNEQFF
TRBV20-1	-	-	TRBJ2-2	TGCAGTGCTAGAGAGGGGGTCTATCCCGTCGGGGCTGCCTACGTTTGGGAGCTGTTTTTT	CSAREGVYPVGAAYVWELFF
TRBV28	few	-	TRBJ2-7	TGTGCCAGCAGTTTCGACGGGAGTTTCTACGAGCAGTACTTC	CASSFDGSFYEQYF
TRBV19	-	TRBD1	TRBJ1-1	TGTGCCAGTACTACGACAGGGGGTAACACTGAAGCTTTCTTT	CASTTTGGNTEAFF
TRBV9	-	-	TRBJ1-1	TGTGCCAGCAGCGTAGGGGGGCTCTCGAACACTGAAGCTTTCTTT	CASSVGGLSNTEAFF
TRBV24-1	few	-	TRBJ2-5	TGTGCCACCAGTGATTCAGGCACAGGGACCCAAGAGACCCAGTACTTC	CATSDSGTGTQETQYF
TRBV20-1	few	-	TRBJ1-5	TGCTGTGCTAGAGATCCCATCGGACGGATGGGTAATCAGCCCCAGCATTTT	CCARDPIGRMGNQPQHF
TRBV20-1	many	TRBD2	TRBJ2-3	TGCAGTGCTAGTAGACTAGCGGGGGGGCAAGATACGCAGTATTTT	CSASRLAGGQDTQYF